These 5 T cell receptor beta chains originate from one sample sequenced in a study of T cells after yellow fever vaccination. In TCRdb, the 5' RACE reads were re-called with MiXCR into one record per CDR3 protein. The sample lists 500,000 to 700,000 distinct CDR3 sequences, about 19% seen once, with roughly an eighth in the top ten. Source: PBMCs, taken 15 days after the yellow fever booster vaccination. Source of these receptors: a man aged 25 to 40 who received the YFV17D yellow fever vaccine.

This clonotype was counted only a few times. J is TRBJ2-4 and V is TRBV3-1; D is possibly TRBD1 or TRBD2 (5 bases each). V was trimmed by 0 bases and J by 0 bases, leaving 12 bases between them. Per germline, CDR1 LGHDT and CDR2 YNNKEL (reference sequence). This CDR3 region has 17 residues. The CDR3 DNA follows: TGTGCCAGCAGCCAAGATCGGGACCGACTAGCCAAAAACATTCAGTACTTC. Protein product: CASSQDRDRLAKNIQYF.

The V gene is TRBV24-1, the J gene TRBJ2-1; D is possibly TRBD2 (6 bases). Germline loops: CDR1 KGHDR, CDR2 SFDVKD. This CDR3 has 15 residues. Trimming shortened V by 4 bases and J by 2 bases, and 11 bases separated the two germline ends. The DNA for the CDR3 is TGTGCCACCAGTGAGAGCGGGTCCCCCTACAATGAGCAGTTCTTC. Translation gives CATSESGSPYNEQFF.

This clonotype was observed many times. CDR3 amino acids: CASSELGGTGATDTQYF. The CDR3 DNA reads TGTGCCAGCAGTGAGCTTGGAGGGACAGGGGCCACAGATACGCAGTATTTT. The V and J genes are TRBV25-1 and TRBJ2-3; 10 bases align to TRBD1. CDR1 and CDR2 (germline): MGHDK, SYGVNS. Germline trimming cut 3 bases from V and 2 bases from J; bases unmatched to any gene: 8. This CDR3 comprises 17 residues. Together with reference TRBV25-1 and TRBJ2-3, the CDR3 gives the full variable domain: EADIYQTPRYLVIGTGKKITLECSQTMGHDKMYWYQQDPGMELHLIHYSYGVNSTEKGDLSSESTVSRIRTEHFPLTLESARPSHTSQYLCASSELGGTGATDTQYFGPGTRLTVL.

Only a few counts were recorded for this clonotype. The V and J genes are TRBV5-5 and TRBJ2-3; D is perhaps TRBD2 (6 bases). The CDR3 runs to 15 residues. V was clipped by 4 bases and J by 2 bases, with 14 bases between them. The germline V gene encodes CDR1 SGHKS and CDR2 YYEKEE (reference sequence). CDR3 sequence reads: CASSGTGFSTDTQYF. Here the CDR3 DNA reads TGTGCCAGCAGCGGGACTGGATTCTCCACAGATACGCAGTATTTT.

This clonotype was recorded a few times. A read error may produce the germline difference seen at one junction end. This chain links TRBV7-2 with TRBJ2-3, with 11 positions matching TRBD2. There are 15 residues in the CDR3. From germline, CDR1 is SGHTA and CDR2 FQGNSA. The CDR3 loop reads CASSIAGGPEDTQYF. CDR3 DNA: TGTGCCAGCAGCATAGCGGGAGGGCCGGAAGATACGCAGTATTTT.